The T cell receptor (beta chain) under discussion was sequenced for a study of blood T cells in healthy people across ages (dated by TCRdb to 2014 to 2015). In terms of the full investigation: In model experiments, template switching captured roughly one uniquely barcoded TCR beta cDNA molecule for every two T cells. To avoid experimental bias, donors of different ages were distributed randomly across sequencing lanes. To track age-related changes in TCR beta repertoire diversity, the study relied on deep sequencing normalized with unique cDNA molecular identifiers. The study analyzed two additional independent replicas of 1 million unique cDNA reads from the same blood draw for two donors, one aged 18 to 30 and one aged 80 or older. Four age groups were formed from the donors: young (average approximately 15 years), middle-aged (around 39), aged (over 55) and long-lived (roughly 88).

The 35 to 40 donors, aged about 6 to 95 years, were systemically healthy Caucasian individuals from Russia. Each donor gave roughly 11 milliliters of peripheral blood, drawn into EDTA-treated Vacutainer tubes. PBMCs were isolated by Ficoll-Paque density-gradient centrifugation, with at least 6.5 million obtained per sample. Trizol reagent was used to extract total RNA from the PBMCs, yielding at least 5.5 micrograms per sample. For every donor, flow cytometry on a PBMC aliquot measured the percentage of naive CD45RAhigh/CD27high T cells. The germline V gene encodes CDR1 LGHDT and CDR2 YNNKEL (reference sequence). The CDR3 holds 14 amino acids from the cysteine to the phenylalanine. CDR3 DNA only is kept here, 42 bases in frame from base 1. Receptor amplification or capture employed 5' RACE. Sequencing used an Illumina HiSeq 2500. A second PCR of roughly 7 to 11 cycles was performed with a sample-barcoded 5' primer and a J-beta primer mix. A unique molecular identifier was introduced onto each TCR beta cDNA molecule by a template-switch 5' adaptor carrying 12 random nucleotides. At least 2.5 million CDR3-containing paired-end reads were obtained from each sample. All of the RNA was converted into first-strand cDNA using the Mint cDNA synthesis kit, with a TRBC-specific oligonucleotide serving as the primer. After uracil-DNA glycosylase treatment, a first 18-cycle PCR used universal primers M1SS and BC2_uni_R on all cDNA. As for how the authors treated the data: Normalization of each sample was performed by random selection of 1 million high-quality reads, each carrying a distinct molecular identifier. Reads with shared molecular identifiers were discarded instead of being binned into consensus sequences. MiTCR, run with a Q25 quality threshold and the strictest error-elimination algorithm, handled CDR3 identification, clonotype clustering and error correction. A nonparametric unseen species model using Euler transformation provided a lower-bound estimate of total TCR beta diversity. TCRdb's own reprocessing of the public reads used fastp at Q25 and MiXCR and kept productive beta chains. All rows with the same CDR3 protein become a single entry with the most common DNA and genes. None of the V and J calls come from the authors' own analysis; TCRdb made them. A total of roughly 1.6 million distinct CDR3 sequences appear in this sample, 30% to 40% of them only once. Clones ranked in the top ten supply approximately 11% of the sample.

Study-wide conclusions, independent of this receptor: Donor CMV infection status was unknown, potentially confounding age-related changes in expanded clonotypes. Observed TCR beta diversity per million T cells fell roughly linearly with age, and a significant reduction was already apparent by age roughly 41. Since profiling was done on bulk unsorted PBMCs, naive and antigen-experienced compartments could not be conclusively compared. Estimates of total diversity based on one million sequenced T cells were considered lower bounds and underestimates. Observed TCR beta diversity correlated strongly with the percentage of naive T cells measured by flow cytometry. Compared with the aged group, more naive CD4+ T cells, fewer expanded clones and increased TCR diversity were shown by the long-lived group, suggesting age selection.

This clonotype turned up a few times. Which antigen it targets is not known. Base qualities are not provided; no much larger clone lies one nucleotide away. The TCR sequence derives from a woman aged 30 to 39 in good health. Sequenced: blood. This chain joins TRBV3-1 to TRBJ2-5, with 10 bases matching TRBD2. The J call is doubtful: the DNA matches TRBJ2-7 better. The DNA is TGTGCCAGCAGCCTGAGCGGGGGGGCCTCCGAGCAGTACTTC. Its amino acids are CASSLSGGASEQYF.